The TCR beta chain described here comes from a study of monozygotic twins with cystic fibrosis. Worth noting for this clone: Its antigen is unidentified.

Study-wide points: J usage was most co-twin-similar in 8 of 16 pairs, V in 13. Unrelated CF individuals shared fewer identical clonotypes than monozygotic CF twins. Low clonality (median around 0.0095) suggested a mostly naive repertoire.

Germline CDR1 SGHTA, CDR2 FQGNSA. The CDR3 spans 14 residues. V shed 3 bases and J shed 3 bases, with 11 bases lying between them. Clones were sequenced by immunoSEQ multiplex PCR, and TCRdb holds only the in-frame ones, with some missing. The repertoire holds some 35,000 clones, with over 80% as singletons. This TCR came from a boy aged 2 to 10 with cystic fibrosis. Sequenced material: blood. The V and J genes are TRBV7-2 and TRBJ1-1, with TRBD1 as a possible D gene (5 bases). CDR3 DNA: TGTGCCAGCAGCTTGGCAGGGCTGGACACTGAAGCTTTCTTT. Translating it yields CASSLAGLDTEAFF.